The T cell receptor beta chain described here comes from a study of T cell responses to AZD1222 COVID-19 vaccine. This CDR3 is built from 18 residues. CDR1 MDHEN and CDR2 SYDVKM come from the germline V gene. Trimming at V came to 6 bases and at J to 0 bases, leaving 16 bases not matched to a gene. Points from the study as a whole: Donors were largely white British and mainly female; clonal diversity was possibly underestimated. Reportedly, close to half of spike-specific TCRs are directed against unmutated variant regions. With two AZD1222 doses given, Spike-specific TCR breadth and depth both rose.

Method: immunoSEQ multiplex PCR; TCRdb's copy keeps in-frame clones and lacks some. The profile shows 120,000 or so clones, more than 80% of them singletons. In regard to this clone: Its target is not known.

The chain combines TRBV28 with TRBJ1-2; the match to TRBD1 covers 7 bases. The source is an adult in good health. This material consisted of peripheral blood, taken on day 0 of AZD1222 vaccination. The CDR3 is CASSYPSGTARSNYGYTF. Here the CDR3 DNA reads TGTGCCAGCAGCTACCCGTCCGGGACAGCGAGATCTAACTATGGCTACACCTTC.